This T cell receptor beta chain derives from a study of blood T cell repertoires in COVID-19. Study in general: Sources were T cells, B-cell-depleted T cells, or PBMCs; the material itself was cDNA or gDNA.

Losses at the gene ends were 6 bases for V and 5 bases for J; bases not matched to a gene: 3. The length of the CDR3 is 13 residues. CDR1 MNHEY and CDR2 SVGAGI come from the germline V gene. Generated by immunoSEQ multiplex PCR, the TCRdb table keeps only in-frame clones and is missing some. The sample includes roughly 49,000 clones, 85% to 95% of them seen just once. This TCR was recovered from a man aged 60 to 69 with COVID-19, enrolled during active disease. Input material: peripheral blood. This chain links TRBV6-5 with TRBJ2-2; 7 nucleotides agree with TRBD1. The CDR3 region has the DNA TGTGCCAGCAGACCGACAGGGACCGGGGAGCTGTTTTTT. Translating it yields CASRPTGTGELFF.